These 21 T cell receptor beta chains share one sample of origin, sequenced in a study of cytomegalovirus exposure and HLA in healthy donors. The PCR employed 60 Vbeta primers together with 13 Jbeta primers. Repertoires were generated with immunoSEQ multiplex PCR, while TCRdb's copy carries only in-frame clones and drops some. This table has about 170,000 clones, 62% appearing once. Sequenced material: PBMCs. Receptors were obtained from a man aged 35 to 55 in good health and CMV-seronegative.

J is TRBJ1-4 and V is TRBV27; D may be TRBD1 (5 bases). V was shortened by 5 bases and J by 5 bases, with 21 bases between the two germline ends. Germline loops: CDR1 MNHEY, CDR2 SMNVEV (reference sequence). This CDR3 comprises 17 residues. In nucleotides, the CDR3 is TGTGCCAGCAGTCCCAATGGGGCAGCAGCTCGGAATGAAAAACTGTTTTTT. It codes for CASSPNGAAARNEKLFF.

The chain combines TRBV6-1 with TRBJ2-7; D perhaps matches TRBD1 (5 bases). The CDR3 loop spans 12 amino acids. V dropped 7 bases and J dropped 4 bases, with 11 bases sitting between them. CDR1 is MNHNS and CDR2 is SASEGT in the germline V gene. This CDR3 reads CASTRTRYEQYF. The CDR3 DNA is TGTGCCAGCACCCGGACACGTTACGAGCAGTACTTC.

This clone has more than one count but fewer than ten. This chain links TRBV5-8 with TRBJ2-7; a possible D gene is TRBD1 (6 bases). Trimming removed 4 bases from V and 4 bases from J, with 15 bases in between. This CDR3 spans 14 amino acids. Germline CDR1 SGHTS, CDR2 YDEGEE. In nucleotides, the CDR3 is TGTGCCAGCAGCGATTCACAGGGTTGGTACGAGCAGTACTTC. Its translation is CASSDSQGWYEQYF.

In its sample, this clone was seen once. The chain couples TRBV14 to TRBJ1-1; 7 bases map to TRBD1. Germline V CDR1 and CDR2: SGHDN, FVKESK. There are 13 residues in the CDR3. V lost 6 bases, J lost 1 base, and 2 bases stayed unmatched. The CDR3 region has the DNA TGTGCCAGCAGATGGACAGGGAACACTGAAGCTTTCTTT. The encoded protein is CASRWTGNTEAFF.

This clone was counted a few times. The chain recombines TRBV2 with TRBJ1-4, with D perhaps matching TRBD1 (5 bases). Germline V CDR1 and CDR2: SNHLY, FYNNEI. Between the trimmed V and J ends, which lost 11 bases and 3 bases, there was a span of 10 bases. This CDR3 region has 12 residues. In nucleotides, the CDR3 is TGTGCCGGCGGGACGGCTAATGAAAAACTGTTTTTT. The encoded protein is CAGGTANEKLFF.

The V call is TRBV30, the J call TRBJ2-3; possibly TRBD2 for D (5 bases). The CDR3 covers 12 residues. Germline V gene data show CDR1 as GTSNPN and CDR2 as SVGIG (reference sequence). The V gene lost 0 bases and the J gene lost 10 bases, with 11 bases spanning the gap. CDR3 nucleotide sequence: TGTGCCTGGAGTGTACAAGCGGCCGCGCAGTATTTT. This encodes CAWSVQAAAQYF.

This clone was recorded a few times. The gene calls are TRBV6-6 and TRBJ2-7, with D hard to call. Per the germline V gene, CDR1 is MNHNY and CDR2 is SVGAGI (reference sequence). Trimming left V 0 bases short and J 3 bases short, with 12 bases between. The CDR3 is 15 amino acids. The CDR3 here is CASSYSVPRLYEQYF. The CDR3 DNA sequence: TGTGCCAGCAGTTACTCGGTGCCCAGACTCTACGAGCAGTACTTC.

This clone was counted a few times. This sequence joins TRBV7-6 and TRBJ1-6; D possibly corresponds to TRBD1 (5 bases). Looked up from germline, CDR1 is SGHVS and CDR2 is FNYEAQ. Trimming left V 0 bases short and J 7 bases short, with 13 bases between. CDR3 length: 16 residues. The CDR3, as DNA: TGTGCCAGCAGCTTAGCGCAGGCGGGGCGGAATTCACCCCTCCACTTT. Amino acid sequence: CASSLAQAGRNSPLHF.

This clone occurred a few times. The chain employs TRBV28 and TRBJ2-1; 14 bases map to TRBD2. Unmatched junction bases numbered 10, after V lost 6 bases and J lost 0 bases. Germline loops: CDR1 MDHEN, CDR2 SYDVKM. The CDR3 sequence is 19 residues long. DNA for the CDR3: TGTGCCAGCAGCAAACCGGGACTAGCGGGGGTCAACTCCTACAATGAGCAGTTCTTC. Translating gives CASSKPGLAGVNSYNEQFF.

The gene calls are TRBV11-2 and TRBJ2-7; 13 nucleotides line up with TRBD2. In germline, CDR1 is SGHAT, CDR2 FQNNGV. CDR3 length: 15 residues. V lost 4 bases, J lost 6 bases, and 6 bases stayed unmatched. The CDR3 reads CASSSGLAGAIEQYF. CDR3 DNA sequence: TGTGCCAGCAGCTCAGGACTAGCGGGGGCAATCGAGCAGTACTTC.

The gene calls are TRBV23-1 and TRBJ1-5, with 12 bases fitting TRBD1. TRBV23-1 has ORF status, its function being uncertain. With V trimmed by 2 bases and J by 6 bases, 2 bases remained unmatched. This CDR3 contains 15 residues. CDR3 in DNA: TGCGCCAGCAGTCAACCGGGACAGGGGGCTCAGCCCCAGCATTTT. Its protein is CASSQPGQGAQPQHF.

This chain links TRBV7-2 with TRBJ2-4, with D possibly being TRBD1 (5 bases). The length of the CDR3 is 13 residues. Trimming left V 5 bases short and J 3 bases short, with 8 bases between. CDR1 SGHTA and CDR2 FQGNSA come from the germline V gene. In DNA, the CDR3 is TGTGCCAGCAGCGGAGACAGCAAAAACATTCAGTACTTC. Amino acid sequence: CASSGDSKNIQYF.

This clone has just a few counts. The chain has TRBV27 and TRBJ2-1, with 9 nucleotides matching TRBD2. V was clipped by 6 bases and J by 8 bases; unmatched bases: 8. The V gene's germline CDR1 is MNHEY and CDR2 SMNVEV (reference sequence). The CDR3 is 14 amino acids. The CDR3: CASRWREGRYEQFF. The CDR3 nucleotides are TGTGCCAGCAGGTGGCGGGAGGGCCGCTATGAGCAGTTCTTC.

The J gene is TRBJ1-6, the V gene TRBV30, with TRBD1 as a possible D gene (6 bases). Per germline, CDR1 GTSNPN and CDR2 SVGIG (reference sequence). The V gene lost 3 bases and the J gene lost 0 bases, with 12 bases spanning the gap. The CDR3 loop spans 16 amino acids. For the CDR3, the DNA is TGTGCCTGGAGGGACAGCAAATACTCCTATAATTCACCCCTCCACTTT. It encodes CAWRDSKYSYNSPLHF.

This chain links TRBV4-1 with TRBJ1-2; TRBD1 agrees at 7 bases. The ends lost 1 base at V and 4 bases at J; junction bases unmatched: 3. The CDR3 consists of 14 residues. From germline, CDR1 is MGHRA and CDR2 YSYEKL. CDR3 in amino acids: CASSQGGTAYGYTF. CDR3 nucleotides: TGCGCCAGCAGCCAAGGCGGGACAGCCTATGGCTACACCTTC.

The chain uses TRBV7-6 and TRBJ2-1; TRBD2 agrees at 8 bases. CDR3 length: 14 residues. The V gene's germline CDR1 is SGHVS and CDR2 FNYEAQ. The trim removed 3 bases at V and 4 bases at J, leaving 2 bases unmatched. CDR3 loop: CASSLGGGYNEQFF. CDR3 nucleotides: TGTGCCAGCAGCTTGGGCGGGGGGTACAATGAGCAGTTCTTC.

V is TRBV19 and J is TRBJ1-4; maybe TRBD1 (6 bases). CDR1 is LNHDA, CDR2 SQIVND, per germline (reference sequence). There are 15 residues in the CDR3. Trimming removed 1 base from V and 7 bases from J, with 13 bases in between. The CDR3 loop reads CASSIGPGVAEKLFF. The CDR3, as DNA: TGTGCCAGTAGTATAGGGCCAGGGGTGGCTGAAAAACTGTTTTTT.

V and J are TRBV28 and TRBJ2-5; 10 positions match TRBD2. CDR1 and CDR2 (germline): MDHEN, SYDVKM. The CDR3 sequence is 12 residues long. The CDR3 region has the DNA TGTCCTAGCGGGGGTTCCCAAGAGACCCAGTACTTC. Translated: CPSGGSQETQYF.

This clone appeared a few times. The CDR3 region has the DNA TGTGCCAGCAGTGAATCACTAGCGGCTAGCACAGATACGCAGTATTTT. Encoded protein: CASSESLAASTDTQYF. The chain uses TRBV6-1 and TRBJ2-3, with 8 bases lining up with TRBD2. In germline, CDR1 is MNHNS, CDR2 SASEGT. V shed 2 bases, J shed 0 bases, and the junction held 4 bases outside the gene matches. The CDR3 runs 16 residues.

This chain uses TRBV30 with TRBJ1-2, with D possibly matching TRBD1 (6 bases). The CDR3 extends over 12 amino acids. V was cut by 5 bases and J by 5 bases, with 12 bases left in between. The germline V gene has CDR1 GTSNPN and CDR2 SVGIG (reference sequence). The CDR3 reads CAWGGGAYGYTF. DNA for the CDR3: TGTGCCTGGGGCGGGGGGGCTTATGGCTACACCTTC.

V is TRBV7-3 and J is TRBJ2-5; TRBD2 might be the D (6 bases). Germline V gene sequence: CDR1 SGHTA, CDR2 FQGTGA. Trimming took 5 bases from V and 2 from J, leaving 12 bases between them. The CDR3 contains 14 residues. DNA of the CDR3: TGTGCCAGCAGCACTTCCGGGACTCAAGAGACCCAGTACTTC. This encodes CASSTSGTQETQYF. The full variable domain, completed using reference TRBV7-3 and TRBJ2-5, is GAGVSQTPSNKVTEKGKYVELRCDPISGHTALYWYRQSLGQGPEFLIYFQGTGAADDSGLPNDRFFAVRPEGSVSTLKIQRTERGDSAVYLCASSTSGTQETQYFGPGTRLLVL.